This is a list of T cell receptor beta chains from one sample in a study of T cells after yellow fever vaccination. TCRdb reprocessed the 5' RACE reads with MiXCR, giving one entry per CDR3 protein. This repertoire shows 95,000 to 150,000 distinct CDR3 sequences, roughly 15% found once; its top ten account for 35% to 45%. Material: CD8+ T cells sorted from PBMCs, obtained 5 days after the yellow fever booster vaccination. Every receptor here comes from a man in his late teens or twenties who received the YFV17D yellow fever vaccine. Both conserved end residues are part of each CDR3. D genes are given only for firm matches. Some rows have no size entry. The others give once, few or many, or a class for an expanded clone.

>TRBJ1-1|-|TRBV5-5|few
TGTGCCAGCAGAACCTTGGGGGGGCGTGCTACTGAAGCTTTCTTT
CASRTLGGRATEAFF
>TRBJ2-2|-|TRBV12-3/TRBV12-4|few
TGTGCCAGCAGGGGCAGCACCGGGGAGCTGTTTTTT
CASRGSTGELFF
>TRBJ2-7|-|TRBV12-5|-
TGTGCTAGTGGTTTGTCGGACGGGACTGGGGTCTACGAGCAGTACTTC
CASGLSDGTGVYEQYF
>TRBJ1-1|-|TRBV25-1|few
TGTGCCAGCAGTGAATTGTTGAGCTCCACTGAAGCTTTCTTT
CASSELLSSTEAFF
>TRBJ1-3|-|TRBV15|few
TGTGCCACCAGCATTACCCCCATGGGGGGAAACACCATATATTTT
CATSITPMGGNTIYF
>TRBJ1-4|-|TRBV12-3/TRBV12-4|-
TGTGCCAGCAGCCCAGGGCTAACTAATGAAAAACTGTTTTTT
CASSPGLTNEKLFF
>TRBJ2-3|TRBD2|TRBV7-3|few
TGTGCCAGCAGCCCGGGGGCTAGCGGGGCGACAGATACGCAGTATTTT
CASSPGASGATDTQYF
>TRBJ1-2|-|TRBV19|-
TGTGCCAGTAGTAAGCTCGGTGATGGCTACACCTTC
CASSKLGDGYTF
>TRBJ2-7|TRBD1|TRBV5-1|-
TGCGCCAGCAGCTTGGTATGGGACAGCCCCACCTACGAGCAGTACTTC
CASSLVWDSPTYEQYF
>TRBJ2-1|-|TRBV4-1|-
TGCGCCAGCAGCCACCCCAGCAGGGTTGGTGAGCAGTTCTTC
CASSHPSRVGEQFF
>TRBJ1-5|-|TRBV4-1|-
TGCGCCAGCAGCCAACGGCTAAGTGGCAATCAGCCCCAGCATTTT
CASSQRLSGNQPQHF
>TRBJ1-1|-|TRBV2|-
TGTGCCAGCAGTGAAAGATGGAACACTGAAGCTTTCTTT
CASSERWNTEAFF
>TRBJ2-1|-|TRBV5-1|few
TGCGCCAGCAGCTTGGCCTGGAAGGTTGAGCAGTTCTTC
CASSLAWKVEQFF
>TRBJ2-3|TRBD2|TRBV5-4|few
TGTGCCAGCAGCTCTCCTCCTATTAGCGGGGGAGGCACAGATACGCAGTATTTT
CASSSPPISGGGTDTQYF
>TRBJ1-1|-|TRBV19|-
TGTGCCAGTAGTGTCGGACAGATTGAAGCTTTCTTT
CASSVGQIEAFF
>TRBJ2-5|-|TRBV29-1|few
TGCAGCGTTAAGGGAGAGACCCAGTACTTC
CSVKGETQYF
>TRBJ2-1|-|TRBV30|few
TGTGCCTGGAGTGTGACGGTACTAGAAAATGAGCAGTTCTTC
CAWSVTVLENEQFF
>TRBJ2-7|-|TRBV4-3|few
TGCGCCAGCAGCCAAGATGCGGCCGGCCGAACCTACGAGCAGTACTTC
CASSQDAAGRTYEQYF
>TRBJ1-3|-|TRBV7-6|-
TGTGCCAGCAGCTCAACAGGGAGCTCTGGAAACACCATATATTTT
CASSSTGSSGNTIYF
>TRBJ1-4|-|TRBV29-1|few
TGCAGCGGACTCCCGGAAAATAATGAAAAACTGTTTTTT
CSGLPENNEKLFF
>TRBJ2-1|TRBD1|TRBV3-1|-
TGTGCCAGCAGCCAGTTTCCCGGGACAGGGATGAATGAGCAGTTCTTC
CASSQFPGTGMNEQFF
>TRBJ2-5|TRBD2|TRBV6-5|few
TGTGCCAGCAGTTATTGGGCTAGCGGAAAAGAGACCCAGTACTTC
CASSYWASGKETQYF
>TRBJ2-7|-|TRBV7-9|-
TGTGCCAGCAGCGATGGACAGTTAGAGCAGTACTTC
CASSDGQLEQYF
>TRBJ2-1|TRBD2|TRBV5-8|-
TGTGCCAGCAGCTTGGAGCTTGGGGGGGTCCCGGAGCAGTTCTTC
CASSLELGGVPEQFF
>TRBJ2-7|-|TRBV6-2/TRBV6-3|-
TGTGCCAGCAGTTACTCGGCCCGGGACGGACACTACGAGCAGTACTTC
CASSYSARDGHYEQYF
>TRBJ1-4|-|TRBV19|few
TGTGCCAGTGCCCCCCGCCACGGGAGGTTGAATGAAAAACTGTTTTTT
CASAPRHGRLNEKLFF
>TRBJ2-1|TRBD2|TRBV7-6|many
TGTGCCAGCAGCGCGACTAGCGGGGGTTATGAGCAGTTCTTC
CASSATSGGYEQFF
>TRBJ1-6|-|TRBV6-1|-
TGTGCCAGCGTTCCGGGACCTATCGAGAACTCCTATAATTCACCCCTCCACTTT
CASVPGPIENSYNSPLHF
>TRBJ2-1|-|TRBV2|-
TGTGCCAGCAGTGAGGGCAGGGGAGGTGATGAGCAGTTCTTC
CASSEGRGGDEQFF
>TRBJ2-3|-|TRBV7-8|many
TGTGCCAGCAGCTTCAGTCTCCCGATTGGCACAGATACGCAGTATTTT
CASSFSLPIGTDTQYF
>TRBJ1-2|-|TRBV12-3/TRBV12-4|few
TGTGCCAGCAGCCTCCGCCCATGGGGGAAGGATGGCTACACCTTC
CASSLRPWGKDGYTF
>TRBJ2-7|-|TRBV4-3|few
TGCGCCAGCAGCCTCAGGGGAGACGAGCAGTACTTC
CASSLRGDEQYF
>TRBJ2-1|-|TRBV7-8|few
TGTGCCAGCAGCCCAGGGTCGGGTAGGGTGGTGCCGAATGAGCAGTTCTTC
CASSPGSGRVVPNEQFF